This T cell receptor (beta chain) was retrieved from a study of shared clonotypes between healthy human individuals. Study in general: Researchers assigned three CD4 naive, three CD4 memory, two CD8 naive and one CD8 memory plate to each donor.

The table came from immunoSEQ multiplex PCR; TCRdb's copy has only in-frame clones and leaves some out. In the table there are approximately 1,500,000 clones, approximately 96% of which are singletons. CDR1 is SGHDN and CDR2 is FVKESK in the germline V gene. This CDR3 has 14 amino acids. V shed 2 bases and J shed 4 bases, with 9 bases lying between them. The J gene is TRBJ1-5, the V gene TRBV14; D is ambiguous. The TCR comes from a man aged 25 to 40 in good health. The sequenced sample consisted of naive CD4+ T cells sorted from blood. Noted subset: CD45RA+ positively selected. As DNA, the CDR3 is TGTGCCAGCAGCCAACGTGGAGAGAATCAGCCCCAGCATTTT. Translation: CASSQRGENQPQHF.